One sample yielded the 23 T cell receptor beta chains listed below, sequenced in a study of shared clonotypes between healthy human individuals. CD45RO-negative cells were positively selected for CCR7, leaving out terminally differentiated effector memory CD45RA+ cells. The method was immunoSEQ multiplex PCR; TCRdb's version includes in-frame clones alone and lacks a portion of them. The table includes 550,000 to 650,000 clones, about 95% detected once. The sample comprised naive CD8+ T cells sorted from blood. These receptors all stem from a woman aged 25 to 39 in good health.

V gene TRBV28 combines with J gene TRBJ2-7; possibly TRBD1 or TRBD2 for D (5 bases each). This CDR3 contains 16 residues. The V and J ends lost 5 bases and 7 bases respectively, with 24 bases between them. CDR1 and CDR2 (germline): MDHEN, SYDVKM. CDR3 amino acids: CASSPRGPPRVEEQYF. CDR3 DNA sequence: TGTGCCAGCAGTCCCCGGGGCCCTCCGCGTGTAGAGGAGCAGTACTTC.

In this sample, this clone turned up once. CDR3 region: CASSTGTNPHEQYF. CDR3 nucleotide sequence: TGTGCCAGCAGTACCGGGACCAACCCCCACGAGCAGTACTTC. This chain links TRBV6-5 with TRBJ2-7; perhaps D is TRBD1 or TRBD2 (5 bases each). The CDR3 loop spans 14 amino acids. V lost 5 bases and J lost 5, with 16 bases in between. Looked up from germline, CDR1 is MNHEY and CDR2 is SVGAGI.

The chain is built from TRBV9 and TRBJ2-1, with a weak D call TRBD1 (5 bases). CDR3 length: 13 residues. The germline gives CDR1 SGDLS, CDR2 YYNGEE. The V end lost 0 bases, the J end lost 8 bases, and 9 bases lay between the germline ends. As DNA, the CDR3 is TGTGCCAGCAGCGTAGAGGGGTTGCATGAGCAGTTCTTC. Its protein is CASSVEGLHEQFF.

This sequence joins TRBV19 and TRBJ1-1; D gene ambiguous. V was shortened by 6 bases and J by 2 bases, with 16 bases between the two germline ends. This CDR3 has 15 residues. Germline-derived CDR1 and CDR2 are LNHDA and SQIVND (reference sequence). The CDR3 spells CASSEGPVQNTEAFF. The CDR3 nucleotides read TGTGCCAGTAGCGAAGGACCAGTGCAAAACACTGAAGCTTTCTTT.

V gene TRBV6-5 combines with J gene TRBJ2-5; D unclear. V shed 7 bases and J shed 0 bases, with 12 bases lying between them. CDR3 length: 14 residues. The germline gives CDR1 MNHEY, CDR2 SVGAGI. CDR3 DNA sequence: TGTGCCAGCACAATCAACAGAAACCAAGAGACCCAGTACTTC. Encoded protein: CASTINRNQETQYF.

The chain employs TRBV28 and TRBJ1-5; 7 bases map to TRBD1. This CDR3 has 18 residues. The V gene's germline CDR1 is MDHEN and CDR2 SYDVKM. Unmatched junction bases numbered 15, after V lost 7 bases and J lost 0 bases. CDR3 coding DNA: TGTGCCAGCAACCCTAGGGGGCCTCTCCTCTATAGCAATCAGCCCCAGCATTTT. Translated, it gives CASNPRGPLLYSNQPQHF.

The chain links TRBV28 to TRBJ1-3; weak D call: TRBD1 (6 bases). Germline lookup yields CDR1 MDHEN and CDR2 SYDVKM. The CDR3 consists of 14 residues. V was clipped by 3 bases and J by 7 bases, with 13 bases between them. CDR3 nucleotide sequence: TGTGCCAGCAGTTTTCAGGGGCTTGGGAACACCATATATTTT. Its translation is CASSFQGLGNTIYF. Looking up the rest from reference TRBV28 and TRBJ1-3 gives the full variable domain: DVKVTQSSRYLVKRTGEKVFLECVQDMDHENMFWYRQDPGLGLRLIYFSYDVKMKEKGDIPEGYSVSREKKERFSLILESASTNQTSMYLCASSFQGLGNTIYFGEGSWLTVV.

This clone appeared a single time. The rearrangement joins TRBV29-1 to TRBJ2-1; TRBD1 agrees at 7 bases. Unmatched junction bases numbered 8, after V lost 0 bases and J lost 3 bases. The CDR3 runs to 16 residues. Germline CDR1 and CDR2: SQVTM and ANQGSEA. In nucleotides, the CDR3 is TGCAGCGTTGAAGATCCGAAGGCAGGGGGCTACAATGAGCAGTTCTTC. Amino acid sequence: CSVEDPKAGGYNEQFF.

The chain carries TRBV14 and TRBJ2-1; D remains unclear. There are 13 residues in the CDR3. CDR1 is SGHDN, CDR2 FVKESK, per germline. Trimming took 1 base from V and 11 from J, leaving 12 bases between them. The CDR3 spells CASSQGGGLQQFF. CDR3 sequence (DNA): TGTGCCAGCAGCCAAGGGGGTGGCTTACAGCAGTTCTTC.

The chain couples TRBV28 to TRBJ2-1; 8 bases fit TRBD2. The germline V gene has CDR1 MDHEN and CDR2 SYDVKM. This CDR3 is built from 16 residues. J lost 4 bases, V lost 2 bases, and 7 bases had no gene match. CDR3 in amino acids: CASSLKGLVQYNEQFF. The DNA of the CDR3 is TGTGCCAGCAGTTTAAAGGGACTAGTCCAGTACAATGAGCAGTTCTTC.

J is TRBJ1-5 and V is TRBV27; D not certain. This CDR3 comprises 13 residues. Germline V gives CDR1 MNHEY, CDR2 SMNVEV (reference sequence). Trimming pared 0 bases from V and 10 bases from J, leaving 10 bases between. This CDR3 is CASSLSPGTPQHF. CDR3 bases: TGTGCCAGCAGTTTATCGCCGGGTACACCCCAGCATTTT.

Turning to this clone: Other DNA sequences in this sample translate to the same CDR3. The J gene is TRBJ2-3, the V gene TRBV27; D is unresolved. Trimming removed 0 bases from V and 0 bases from J, with 4 bases in between. This CDR3 comprises 14 residues. The germline CDR1 and CDR2 sequences are MNHEY and SMNVEV (reference sequence). CDR3 sequence: CASSLSWSTDTQYF. The CDR3 DNA follows: TGTGCCAGCAGTTTATCTTGGAGCACAGATACGCAGTATTTT.

This sequence joins TRBV5-1 and TRBJ2-7, with D tentatively TRBD1 (5 bases). V was cut by 7 bases and J by 3 bases, with 20 bases left in between. CDR1 SGHRS and CDR2 YFSETQ come from the germline V gene. There are 15 residues in the CDR3. The CDR3, as DNA: TGCGCCAGCGGCCGACAGAGCTTAAAGGACTACGAGCAGTACTTC. Protein sequence: CASGRQSLKDYEQYF.

The chain is built from TRBV6-1 and TRBJ2-1; possible D gene TRBD2, 5 bases. The germline CDR1 and CDR2 sequences are MNHNS and SASEGT. This CDR3 contains 16 residues. The ends were cut back, 4 bases at V and 0 bases at J, with 13 bases in the middle. CDR3 in amino acids: CASSGPGGLSYNEQFF. The CDR3, as DNA: TGTGCCAGCAGTGGCCCTGGCGGGCTCTCCTACAATGAGCAGTTCTTC.

As DNA, the CDR3 is TGTGCCAGCAGCCGGGACGCGGCCTACGAGCAGTACTTC. It specifies CASSRDAAYEQYF. The J gene is TRBJ2-7, the V gene TRBV5-4; the D gene could be TRBD1 or TRBD2 (5 bases each). The CDR3 spans 13 residues. Trimming removed 4 bases at V and 2 bases at J, with 10 bases between. Germline lookup yields CDR1 SGHNT and CDR2 YYREEE (reference sequence).

The chain uses TRBV6-4 and TRBJ2-7; TRBD1 matches 9 bases. CDR3 length equals 16 residues. The trim removed 3 bases at V and 4 bases at J, leaving 10 bases unmatched. Germline lookup yields CDR1 MRHNA and CDR2 SNTAGT. The CDR3 DNA is TGTGCCAGCAGTGAGTCCGGGACAGGGAAGGTTTACGAGCAGTACTTC. This codes for CASSESGTGKVYEQYF.

A note on this clone: Germline and junction disagree at one end, which may indicate a read error. The chain is built from TRBV19 and TRBJ2-3; 8 nucleotides agree with TRBD2. Germline V CDR1 and CDR2: LNHDA, SQIVND (reference sequence). The CDR3 runs to 15 residues. The CDR3 region is CASSTTSGGTDTQYF. CDR3 nucleotide sequence: TGTGCCAGTAGTACCACTAGCGGCGGCACAGATACCCAGTATTTT.

The chain is built from TRBV15 and TRBJ2-3; D perhaps matches TRBD2 (6 bases). V was cut by 0 bases and J by 4 bases, with 8 bases left in between. Germline V gene data show CDR1 as LNHNV and CDR2 as YYDKDF (reference sequence). The CDR3 is made up of 14 amino acids. The CDR3 loop is CATSRDREADTQYF. In nucleotides, the CDR3 is TGTGCCACCAGCAGAGACAGGGAGGCAGATACGCAGTATTTT.

This sequence joins TRBV27 and TRBJ2-1; the match to TRBD2 covers 8 bases. Trimming removed 3 bases from V and 4 bases from J; junction bases left unmatched: 5. The V gene's germline CDR1 is MNHEY and CDR2 SMNVEV (reference sequence). This CDR3 is 15 amino acids long. In DNA, the CDR3 is TGTGCCAGCAGTTTCGGGACTAGGCTGTACAATGAGCAGTTCTTC. It encodes CASSFGTRLYNEQFF.

This chain connects TRBV7-2 to TRBJ2-3, with D possibly matching TRBD2 (6 bases). This CDR3 comprises 15 residues. Germline CDR1 is SGHTA and CDR2 is FQGNSA. V was cut by 3 bases and J by 0 bases, with 10 bases left in between. DNA for the CDR3: TGTGCCAGCAGCTTCATTGCGGGAAGCACAGATACGCAGTATTTT. Its protein is CASSFIAGSTDTQYF.

The chain combines TRBV2 with TRBJ2-1; 9 bases match TRBD1. This CDR3 spans 15 amino acids. The trim removed 4 bases at V and 3 bases at J, leaving 4 bases unmatched. CDR1 and CDR2 (germline): SNHLY, FYNNEI. CDR3 sequence (DNA): TGTGCCAGCAGTGCCGGGACAGGGTTCTACAATGAGCAGTTCTTC. Protein product: CASSAGTGFYNEQFF.

This clone was seen once. The rearrangement joins TRBV27 to TRBJ1-3; 8 bases map to TRBD1. With 6 bases clipped from V and 1 base from J, the junction kept 8 bases outside the gene matches. There are 16 residues in the CDR3. CDR1 and CDR2 (germline): MNHEY, SMNVEV (reference sequence). The CDR3 region is CASRPGGFHSGNTIYF. The CDR3 DNA reads TGTGCCAGCAGGCCAGGGGGCTTCCATTCTGGAAACACCATATATTTT.

The V call is TRBV5-8, the J call TRBJ1-1, with 7 bases aligning to TRBD1. The J segment lost 3 bases and the V segment lost 3 bases, leaving 5 bases of the junction unmatched. Germline loops: CDR1 SGHTS, CDR2 YDEGEE. The CDR3 extends over 14 amino acids. CDR3 in amino acids: CASSSNRGYTEAFF. CDR3 bases: TGTGCCAGCAGCTCAAACAGGGGATACACTGAAGCTTTCTTT.